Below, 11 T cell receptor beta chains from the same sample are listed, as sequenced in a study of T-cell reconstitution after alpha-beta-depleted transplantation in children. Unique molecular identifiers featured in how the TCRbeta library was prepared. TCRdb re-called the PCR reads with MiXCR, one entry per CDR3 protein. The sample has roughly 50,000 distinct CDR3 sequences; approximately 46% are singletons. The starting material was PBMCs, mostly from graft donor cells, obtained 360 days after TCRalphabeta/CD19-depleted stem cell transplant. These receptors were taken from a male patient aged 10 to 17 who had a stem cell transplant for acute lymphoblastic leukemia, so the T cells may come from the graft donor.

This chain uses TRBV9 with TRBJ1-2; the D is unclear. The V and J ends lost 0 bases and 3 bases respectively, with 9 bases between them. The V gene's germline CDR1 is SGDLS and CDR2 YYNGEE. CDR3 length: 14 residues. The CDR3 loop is CASSVDREYYGYTF. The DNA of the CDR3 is TGTGCCAGCAGCGTAGATAGGGAGTACTATGGCTACACCTTC.

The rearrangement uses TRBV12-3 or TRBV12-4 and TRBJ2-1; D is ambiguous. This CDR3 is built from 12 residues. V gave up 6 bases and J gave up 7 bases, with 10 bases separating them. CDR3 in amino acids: CASSPLENEQFF. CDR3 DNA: TGTGCCAGCAGCCCCCTTGAGAATGAGCAGTTCTTC.

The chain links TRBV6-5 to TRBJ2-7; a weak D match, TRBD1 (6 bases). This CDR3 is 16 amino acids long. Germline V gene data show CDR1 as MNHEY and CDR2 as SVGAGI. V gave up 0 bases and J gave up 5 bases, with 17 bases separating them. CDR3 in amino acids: CASSYSISTGFDEQYF. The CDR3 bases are TGTGCCAGCAGTTACTCGATTTCCACAGGGTTCGACGAGCAGTACTTC.

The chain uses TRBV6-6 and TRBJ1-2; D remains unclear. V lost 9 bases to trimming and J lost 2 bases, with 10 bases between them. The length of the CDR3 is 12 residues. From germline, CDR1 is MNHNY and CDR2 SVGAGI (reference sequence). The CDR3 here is CASTVLNYGYTF. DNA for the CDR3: TGTGCCAGTACTGTCTTGAACTATGGCTACACCTTC.

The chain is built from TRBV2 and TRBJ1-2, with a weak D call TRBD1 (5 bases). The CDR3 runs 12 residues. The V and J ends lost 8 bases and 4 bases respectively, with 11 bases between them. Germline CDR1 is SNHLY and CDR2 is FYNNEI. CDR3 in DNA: TGTGCCAGCTTAACAGGAGGCTATGGCTACACCTTC. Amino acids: CASLTGGYGYTF.

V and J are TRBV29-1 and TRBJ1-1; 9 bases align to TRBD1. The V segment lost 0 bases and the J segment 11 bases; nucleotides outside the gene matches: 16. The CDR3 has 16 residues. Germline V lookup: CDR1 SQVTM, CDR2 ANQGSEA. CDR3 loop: CSVEDPNTGGALVAFF. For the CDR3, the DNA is TGCAGCGTTGAAGATCCGAATACAGGGGGCGCGTTGGTGGCTTTCTTT.

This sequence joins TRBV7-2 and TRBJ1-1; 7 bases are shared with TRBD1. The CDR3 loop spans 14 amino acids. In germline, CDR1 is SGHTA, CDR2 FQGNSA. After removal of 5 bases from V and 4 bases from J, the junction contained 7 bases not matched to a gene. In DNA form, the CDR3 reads TGTGCCAGCAGCCTATGGACAGGTCCCACTGAAGCTTTCTTT. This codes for CASSLWTGPTEAFF. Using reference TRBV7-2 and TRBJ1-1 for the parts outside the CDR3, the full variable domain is GAGVSQSPSNKVTEKGKDVELRCDPISGHTALYWYRQSLGQGLEFLIYFQGNSAPDKSGLPSDRFSAERTGGSVSTLTIQRTQQEDSAVYLCASSLWTGPTEAFFGQGTRLTVV.

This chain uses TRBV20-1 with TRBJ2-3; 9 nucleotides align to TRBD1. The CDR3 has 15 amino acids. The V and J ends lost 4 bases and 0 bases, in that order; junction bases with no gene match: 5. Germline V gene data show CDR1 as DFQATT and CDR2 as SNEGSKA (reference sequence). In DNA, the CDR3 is TGCAGTGCTAAGGACAGGGGTCAAAGCACAGATACGCAGTATTTT. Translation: CSAKDRGQSTDTQYF.

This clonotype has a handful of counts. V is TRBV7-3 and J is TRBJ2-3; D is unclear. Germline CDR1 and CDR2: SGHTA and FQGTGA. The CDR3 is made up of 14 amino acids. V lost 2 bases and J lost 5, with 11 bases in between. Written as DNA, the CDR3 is TGTGCCAGCAGCTTACTACTCGAAGGAGATACGCAGTATTTT. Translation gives CASSLLLEGDTQYF.

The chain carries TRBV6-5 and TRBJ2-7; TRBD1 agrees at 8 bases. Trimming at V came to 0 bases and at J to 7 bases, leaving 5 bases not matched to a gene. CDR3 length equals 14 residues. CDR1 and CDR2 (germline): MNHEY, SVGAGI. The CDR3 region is CASSYSKTGDEQYF. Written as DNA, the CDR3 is TGTGCCAGCAGTTACTCGAAGACAGGGGATGAGCAGTACTTC.

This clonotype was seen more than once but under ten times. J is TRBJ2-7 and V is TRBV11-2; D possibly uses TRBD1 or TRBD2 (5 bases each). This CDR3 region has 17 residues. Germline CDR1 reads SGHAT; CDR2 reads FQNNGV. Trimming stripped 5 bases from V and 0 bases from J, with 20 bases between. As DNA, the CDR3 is TGTGCCAGCAGCCTAACGGCCGGGGCACCGAACTCCTACGAGCAGTACTTC. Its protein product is CASSLTAGAPNSYEQYF.